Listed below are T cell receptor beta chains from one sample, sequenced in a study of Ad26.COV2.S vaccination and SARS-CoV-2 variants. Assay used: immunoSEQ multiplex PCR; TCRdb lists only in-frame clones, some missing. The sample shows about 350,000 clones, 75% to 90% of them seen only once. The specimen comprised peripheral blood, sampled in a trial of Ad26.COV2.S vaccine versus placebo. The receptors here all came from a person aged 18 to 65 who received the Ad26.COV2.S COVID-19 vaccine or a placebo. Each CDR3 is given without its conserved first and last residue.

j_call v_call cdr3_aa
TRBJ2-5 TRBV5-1 ASRRAGLQETQY
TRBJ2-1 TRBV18 ASSPVPRDRGGTYNEQF
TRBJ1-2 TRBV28 ASSLQGPLWGYT
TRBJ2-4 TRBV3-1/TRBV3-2 ASSQEWDRNLIQY
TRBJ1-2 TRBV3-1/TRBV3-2 ASSPGQTGGYT
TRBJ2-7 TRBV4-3 ASSQVRGFGHEQY
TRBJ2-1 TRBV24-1 ATRRGSGYNEQF
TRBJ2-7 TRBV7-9 ASSLEVTGEQY
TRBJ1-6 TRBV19 ASSTEGRNSPLH
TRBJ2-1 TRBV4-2 ASSQGGTFLEQF